The clone carrying this T cell receptor beta chain was detected only a few times. Its specificity is unknown. The data derive from a study of beta chain features in type 1 diabetes. General study results and limits: Possible PCR preference for shorter templates applied equally to patients and controls. In every one of the four CD4+ subsets, TCRB CDR3s were moderately but significantly shorter in Type 1 diabetes patients. Patients' naive, central memory and Treg TCRB repertoires seemed closer to one another than those of healthy donors.

The whole isolated RNA underwent reverse transcription, so sequencing captured expressed TCRB transcripts. Naive, central memory and regulatory T cell samples came to a mean of approximately 3.57 million reads. Assay: immunoSEQ multiplex PCR; the TCRdb copy retains only in-frame clones and omits some. This table has under 300,000 clones, 16% appearing once. The germline gives CDR1 SQVTM, CDR2 ANQGSEA. V shed 6 bases and J 12 bases; nucleotides not matched to a gene: 13. The CDR3 loop spans 13 amino acids. Sample: naive CD4+ T cells from blood. J is TRBJ2-1 and V is TRBV29-1, with TRBD2 matching 8 bases. This clonotype was sampled from a man aged 25-45 years with type 1 diabetes. The DNA of the CDR3 is TGCAGCGTGGCCGGGACTAGGGGGTATTGGCAGTTCTTC. This translates into CSVAGTRGYWQFF.